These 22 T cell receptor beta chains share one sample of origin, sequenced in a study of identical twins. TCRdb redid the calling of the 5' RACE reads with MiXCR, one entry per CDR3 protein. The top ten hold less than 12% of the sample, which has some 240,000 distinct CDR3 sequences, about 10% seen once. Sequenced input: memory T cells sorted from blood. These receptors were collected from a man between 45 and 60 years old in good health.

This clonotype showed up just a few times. DNA for the CDR3: TGCGCCAGCAGCTTGACGGGACAGGGAGGGTACAATGAGCAGTTCTTC. It codes for CASSLTGQGGYNEQFF. The chain couples TRBV5-1 to TRBJ2-1; 9 nucleotides align to TRBD1. The V gene end was trimmed by 1 base and the J gene end by 4 bases; junction bases not matched to a gene: 6. From germline, CDR1 is SGHRS and CDR2 YFSETQ. The CDR3 totals 16 residues. Filled out from reference TRBV5-1 and TRBJ2-1, the complete variable domain reads KAGVTQTPRYLIKTRGQQVTLSCSPISGHRSVSWYQQTPGQGLQFLFEYFSETQRNKGNFPGRFSGRQFSNSRSEMNVSTLELGDSALYLCASSLTGQGGYNEQFFGPGTRLTVL.

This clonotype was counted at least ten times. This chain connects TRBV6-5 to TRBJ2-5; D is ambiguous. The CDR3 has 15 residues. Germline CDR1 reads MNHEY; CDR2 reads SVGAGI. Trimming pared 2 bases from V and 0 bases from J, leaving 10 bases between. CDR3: CASSYGGTYQETQYF. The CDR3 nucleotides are TGTGCCAGCAGTTACGGCGGAACGTACCAAGAGACCCAGTACTTC.

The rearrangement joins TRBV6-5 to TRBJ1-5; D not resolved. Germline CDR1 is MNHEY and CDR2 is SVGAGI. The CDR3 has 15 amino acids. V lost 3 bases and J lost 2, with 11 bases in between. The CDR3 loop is CASSYRVIGNQPQHF. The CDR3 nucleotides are TGTGCCAGCAGTTATAGGGTTATCGGCAATCAGCCCCAGCATTTT.

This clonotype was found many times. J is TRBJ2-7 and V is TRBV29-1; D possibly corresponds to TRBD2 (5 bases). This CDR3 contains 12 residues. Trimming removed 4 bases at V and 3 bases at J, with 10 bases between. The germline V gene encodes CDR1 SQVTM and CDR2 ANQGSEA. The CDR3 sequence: CSVASHHYEQYF. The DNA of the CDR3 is TGCAGCGTTGCTAGCCATCACTACGAGCAGTACTTC.

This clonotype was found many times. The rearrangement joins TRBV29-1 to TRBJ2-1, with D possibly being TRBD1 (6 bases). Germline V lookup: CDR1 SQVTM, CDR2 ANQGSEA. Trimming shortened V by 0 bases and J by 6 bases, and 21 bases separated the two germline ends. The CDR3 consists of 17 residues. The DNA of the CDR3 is TGCAGCGTTGAAGACAACTACAGGGCGAGATGGGTCAATGAGCAGTTCTTC. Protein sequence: CSVEDNYRARWVNEQFF.

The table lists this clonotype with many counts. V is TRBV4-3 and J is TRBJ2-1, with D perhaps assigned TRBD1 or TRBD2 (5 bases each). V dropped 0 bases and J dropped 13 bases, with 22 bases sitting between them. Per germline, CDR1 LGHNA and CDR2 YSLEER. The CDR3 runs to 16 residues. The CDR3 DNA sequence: TGCGCCAGCAGCCAAGATCGGCAGGCCAAAGGGGACCACCAGTTCTTC. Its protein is CASSQDRQAKGDHQFF.

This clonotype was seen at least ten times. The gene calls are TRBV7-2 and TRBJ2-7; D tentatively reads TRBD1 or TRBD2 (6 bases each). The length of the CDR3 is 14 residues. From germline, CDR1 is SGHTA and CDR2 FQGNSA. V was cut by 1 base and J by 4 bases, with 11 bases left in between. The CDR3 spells CASSLGGGGYEQYF. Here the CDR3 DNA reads TGTGCCAGCAGCTTAGGAGGAGGGGGGTACGAGCAGTACTTC.

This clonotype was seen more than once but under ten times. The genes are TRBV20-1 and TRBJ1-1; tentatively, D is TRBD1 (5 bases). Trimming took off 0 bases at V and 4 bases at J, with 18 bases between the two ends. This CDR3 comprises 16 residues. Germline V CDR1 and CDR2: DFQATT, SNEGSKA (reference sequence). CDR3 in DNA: TGCAGTGCTAGAGATCTTCTCTGGGGGAGGGGCACTGAAGCTTTCTTT. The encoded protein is CSARDLLWGRGTEAFF.

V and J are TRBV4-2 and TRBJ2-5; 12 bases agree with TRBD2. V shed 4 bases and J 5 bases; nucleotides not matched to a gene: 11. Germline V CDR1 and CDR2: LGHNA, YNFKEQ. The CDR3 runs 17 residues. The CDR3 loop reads CASSPGRTSGIRETQYF. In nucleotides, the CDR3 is TGTGCCAGCAGCCCCGGGCGGACTAGCGGGATACGGGAGACCCAGTACTTC.

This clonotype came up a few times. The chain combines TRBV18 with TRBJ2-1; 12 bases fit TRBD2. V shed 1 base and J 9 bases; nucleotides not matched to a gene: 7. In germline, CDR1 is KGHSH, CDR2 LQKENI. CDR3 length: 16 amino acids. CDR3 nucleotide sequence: TGTGCCAGCTCACCACAAAGGACTAGCGGGACTGGTGAGCAGTTCTTC. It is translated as CASSPQRTSGTGEQFF.

The CDR3 region is CSARGGYQETQYF. Here the CDR3 DNA reads TGCAGTGCTAGAGGCGGGTACCAAGAGACCCAGTACTTC. The chain is built from TRBV20-1 and TRBJ2-5, with D possibly matching TRBD2 (5 bases). The germline V gene has CDR1 DFQATT and CDR2 SNEGSKA (reference sequence). The germline V and J ends were trimmed by 1 base and 0 bases, with 6 bases remaining between them. The CDR3 length is 13 residues.

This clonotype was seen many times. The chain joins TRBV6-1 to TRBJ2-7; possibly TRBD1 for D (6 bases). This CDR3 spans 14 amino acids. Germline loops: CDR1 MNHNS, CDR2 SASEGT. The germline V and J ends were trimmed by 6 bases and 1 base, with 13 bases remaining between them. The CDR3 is CASRTDRISYEQYF. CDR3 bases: TGTGCCAGCAGGACAGACAGGATATCCTACGAGCAGTACTTC.

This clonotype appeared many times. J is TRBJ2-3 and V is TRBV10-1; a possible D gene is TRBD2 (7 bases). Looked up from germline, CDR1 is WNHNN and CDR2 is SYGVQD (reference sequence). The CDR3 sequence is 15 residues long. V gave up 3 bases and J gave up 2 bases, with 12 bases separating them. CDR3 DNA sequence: TGCGCCAGCAGTGAATCCGGGGGGCCCACAGATACGCAGTATTTT. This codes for CASSESGGPTDTQYF.

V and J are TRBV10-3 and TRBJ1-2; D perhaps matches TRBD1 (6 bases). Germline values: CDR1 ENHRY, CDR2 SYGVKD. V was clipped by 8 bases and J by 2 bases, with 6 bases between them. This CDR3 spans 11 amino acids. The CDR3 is CAIGQNYGYTF. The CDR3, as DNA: TGTGCCATCGGACAGAACTATGGCTACACCTTC.

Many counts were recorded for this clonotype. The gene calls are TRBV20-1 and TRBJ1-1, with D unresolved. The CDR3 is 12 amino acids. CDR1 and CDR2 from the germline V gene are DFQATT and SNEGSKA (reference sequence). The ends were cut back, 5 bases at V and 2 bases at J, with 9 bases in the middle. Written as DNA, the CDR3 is TGCAGTGCTGGGCGTAGAAACACTGAAGCTTTCTTT. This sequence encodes CSAGRRNTEAFF.

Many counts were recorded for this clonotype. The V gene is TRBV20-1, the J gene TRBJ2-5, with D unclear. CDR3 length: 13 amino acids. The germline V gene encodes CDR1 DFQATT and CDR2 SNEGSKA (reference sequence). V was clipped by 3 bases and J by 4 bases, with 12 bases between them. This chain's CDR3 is CSARVGYRETQYF. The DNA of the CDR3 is TGCAGTGCTAGGGTAGGGTATAGAGAGACCCAGTACTTC.

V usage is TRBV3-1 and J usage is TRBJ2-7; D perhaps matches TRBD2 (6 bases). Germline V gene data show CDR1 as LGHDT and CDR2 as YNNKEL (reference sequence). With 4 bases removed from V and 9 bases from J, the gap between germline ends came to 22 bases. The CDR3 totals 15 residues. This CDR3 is CASSPGDFHQVAQYF. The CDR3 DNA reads TGTGCCAGCAGCCCGGGGGACTTCCACCAGGTTGCGCAGTACTTC.

CDR3 in amino acids: CASSQFSGGNNEQFF. The CDR3 DNA sequence: TGCGCCAGCAGTCAATTTAGCGGAGGAAACAATGAGCAGTTCTTC. The chain couples TRBV23-1 to TRBJ2-1, with D possibly TRBD2 on 6 matching bases. TRBV23-1 is marked as an open reading frame, function uncertain. This CDR3 is 15 amino acids long. V dropped 1 base and J dropped 5 bases, with 12 bases sitting between them.

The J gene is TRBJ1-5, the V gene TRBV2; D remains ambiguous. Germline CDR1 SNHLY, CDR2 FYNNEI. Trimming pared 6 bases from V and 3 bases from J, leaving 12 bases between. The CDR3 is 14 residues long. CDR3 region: CASRAAQLNQPQHF. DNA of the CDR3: TGTGCCAGCAGGGCGGCACAGCTCAATCAGCCCCAGCATTTT.

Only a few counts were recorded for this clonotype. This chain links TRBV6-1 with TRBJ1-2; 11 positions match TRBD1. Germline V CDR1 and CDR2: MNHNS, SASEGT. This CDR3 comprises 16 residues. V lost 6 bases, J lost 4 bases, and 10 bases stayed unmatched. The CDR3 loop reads CASRHGTGGEGYGYTF. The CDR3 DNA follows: TGTGCCAGCAGACACGGGACAGGGGGAGAGGGCTATGGCTACACCTTC.

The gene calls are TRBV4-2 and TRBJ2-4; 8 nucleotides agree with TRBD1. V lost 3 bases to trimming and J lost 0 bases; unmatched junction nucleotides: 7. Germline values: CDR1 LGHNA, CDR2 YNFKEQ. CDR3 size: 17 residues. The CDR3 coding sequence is TGTGCCAGCAGCCAGGGTTGGACAGGGTTAGCCAAAAACATTCAGTACTTC. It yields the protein CASSQGWTGLAKNIQYF.

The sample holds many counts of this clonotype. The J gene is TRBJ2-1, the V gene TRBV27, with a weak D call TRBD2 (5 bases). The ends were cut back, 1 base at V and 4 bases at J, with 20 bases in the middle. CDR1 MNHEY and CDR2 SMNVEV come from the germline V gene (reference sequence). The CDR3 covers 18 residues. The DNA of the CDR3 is TGTGCCAGCAGTTTATTACGCGGGCCAACCTCCTTTTACAATGAGCAGTTCTTC. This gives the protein CASSLLRGPTSFYNEQFF.